This TCR beta chain is from a study of beta chain features in type 1 diabetes. The CDR3 is 12 residues long. The V gene's germline CDR1 is LNHNV and CDR2 YYDKDF (reference sequence). V was clipped by 1 base and J by 3 bases, with 3 bases between them. Expressed TCRB transcripts were sequenced, since all the RNA that had been isolated was reverse transcribed. Generated by immunoSEQ multiplex PCR, the TCRdb table keeps only in-frame clones and is missing some. This sample carries 200,000 to 250,000 clones, roughly 10% of them seen once, and the ten largest clones take 1% to 1.5%. Concerning this clone itself: Other DNA sequences within the sample encode an identical CDR3.

Sequenced input: central memory CD4+ T cells from blood. The rearrangement links TRBV15 to TRBJ2-5; D ambiguous. The sequence was obtained from a man younger than 35 in good health. Written as DNA, the CDR3 is TGTGCCACCAGCAGAGTTGAAGAGACCCAGTACTTC. It yields the protein CATSRVEETQYF.